This T cell receptor beta chain originates from a study of T cell responses to AZD1222 COVID-19 vaccine. Overall study results and limits: Among those given AZD1222, only 6 or 7 were seropositive at baseline. Clonal diversity may have been underestimated in mostly white British donors.

The assay was immunoSEQ multiplex PCR, and TCRdb's table has in-frame clones only and misses some. The table has 150,000 or so clones, 92% seen once. This clone is a singleton in its sample. Its target is unknown. Sample: peripheral blood, taken on day 0 of AZD1222 vaccination. The TCR was taken from an adult in good health.

The chain's CDR3 is CASSLGTSGQTDTQYF. Written as DNA, the CDR3 is TGTGCCAGCAGCTTAGGGACTAGCGGCCAAACAGATACGCAGTATTTT. The rearrangement uses TRBV7-9 and TRBJ2-3; 10 nucleotides agree with TRBD2. The CDR3 runs to 16 residues. V dropped 1 base and J dropped 3; count of bases not matched to a gene: 4. Germline V CDR1 and CDR2: SEHNR, FQNEAQ (reference sequence).